Listed here are 8 T cell receptor beta chains from one sample, sequenced in a study of blood T cells in healthy people across ages. Using a J-beta primer mix together with a sample-barcoded 5' primer, a second PCR was run for about 6 to 12 cycles. MiXCR, applied by TCRdb to the 5' RACE reads, yields one record per CDR3 protein. This table holds just under 550,000 distinct CDR3 sequences, nearly 25% found once. The sample also formed part of further work on T cells of mothers and their children.

The sequenced material came from blood. The source is a boy aged 5-17 years in good health.

This chain joins TRBV7-9 and TRBJ2-1, with 8 bases that match TRBD2. Germline V gene sequence: CDR1 SEHNR, CDR2 FQNEAQ (reference sequence). V lost 5 bases, J lost 5 bases, and 11 bases stayed unmatched. This CDR3 comprises 16 residues. CDR3 DNA: TGTGCCAGCAGCCCCCCCGGCGGGGGGTCAGACAATGAGCAGTTCTTC. This encodes CASSPPGGGSDNEQFF.

V and J are TRBV6-6 and TRBJ2-7; no firm D call. V shed 0 bases and J shed 2 bases, with 2 bases lying between them. This CDR3 region has 12 residues. Germline CDR1 reads MNHNY; CDR2 reads SVGAGI (reference sequence). The CDR3 region has the DNA TGTGCCAGCAGTTACTCGGCCTACGAGCAGTACTTC. This encodes CASSYSAYEQYF.

This clonotype turned up a few times. The genes are TRBV11-3 and TRBJ2-1, with D hard to call. Looked up from germline, CDR1 is SGHNT and CDR2 is YENEEA. The CDR3 consists of 16 residues. V was cut by 1 base and J by 4 bases, with 14 bases left in between. The CDR3 coding sequence is TGTGCCAGCAGCTTAGCCAGCAGCCAAATTTACAATGAGCAGTTCTTC. Its protein product is CASSLASSQIYNEQFF. Using reference TRBV11-3 and TRBJ2-1 for the parts outside the CDR3, the full variable domain is EAGVVQSPRYKIIEKKQPVAFWCNPISGHNTLYWYLQNLGQGPELLIRYENEEAVDDSQLPKDRFSAERLKGVDSTLKIQPAELGDSAVYLCASSLASSQIYNEQFFGPGTRLTVL.

In its sample, this clonotype is medium-sized. This sequence joins TRBV6-5 and TRBJ2-7; TRBD1 might be the D (6 bases). This CDR3 is built from 14 residues. Germline loops: CDR1 MNHEY, CDR2 SVGAGI. Trimming took 2 bases from V and 3 from J, leaving 11 bases between them. DNA of the CDR3: TGTGCCAGCAGTTACGGGGGCGCGAGCTACGAGCAGTACTTC. Protein: CASSYGGASYEQYF.

The V call is TRBV6-2 or TRBV6-3, the J call TRBJ2-7, with 8 positions matching TRBD2. Trimming cost V 0 bases and J 0 bases; bases outside gene matches: 1. This CDR3 has 15 residues. Germline V gene sequence: CDR1 MNHEY, CDR2 SVGEGT. The CDR3 nucleotides read TGTGCCAGCAGTTACTCAAGCGGGGGCTCCTACGAGCAGTACTTC. This sequence encodes CASSYSSGGSYEQYF.

This sequence joins TRBV28 and TRBJ1-4; D may be TRBD1 (5 bases). V was clipped by 6 bases and J by 8 bases, with 19 bases between them. The CDR3 sequence is 15 residues long. The V gene's germline CDR1 is MDHEN and CDR2 SYDVKM. CDR3 in amino acids: CASSHVERGEEKLFF. The DNA for the CDR3 is TGTGCCAGCAGCCACGTGGAGAGGGGAGAGGAAAAACTGTTTTTT.

This clonotype showed up just once. The chain couples TRBV12-3 or TRBV12-4 to TRBJ2-7; 10 nucleotides match TRBD2. The tail of the sequence fits TRBJ2-1 better, so the J call may be wrong. CDR3 length: 15 amino acids. The DNA of the CDR3 is TGTGCCAGCAGTCCAAGCGGGAGGGCGGCTAATGAGCAGTTCTTC. Amino acid sequence: CASSPSGRAANEQFF.

This clonotype occurred a few times. This chain connects TRBV12-5 to TRBJ2-3; 12 bases line up with TRBD2. V lost 5 bases, J lost 0 bases, and 3 bases stayed unmatched. Germline assignment: CDR1 LGHNT and CDR2 FRNRAP. This CDR3 comprises 16 residues. The CDR3 sequence: CASGPGTSGSTDTQYF. The CDR3 DNA sequence: TGTGCTAGTGGTCCTGGGACTAGCGGGAGCACAGATACGCAGTATTTT.